A single sample gave rise to the 16 T cell receptor beta chains below, sequenced in a study of resident and recirculating memory T cells in vitiligo. Repertoires were generated with immunoSEQ multiplex PCR, while TCRdb's copy carries only in-frame clones and drops some. The sample includes 65,000 to 80,000 clones, 90% to 95% of them seen just once. The material sequenced was blood. These receptors all come from a male donor with vitiligo.

This sequence joins TRBV28 and TRBJ2-5, with 15 positions matching TRBD2. V lost 10 bases and J lost 2; bases outside the gene matches: 5. Per the germline V gene, CDR1 is MDHEN and CDR2 is SYDVKM. The CDR3 covers 15 residues. The CDR3 is CATEGLAGGQETQYF. As DNA, the CDR3 is TGTGCCACGGAGGGACTAGCGGGGGGACAAGAGACCCAGTACTTC.

In DNA, the CDR3 is TGTGCCAGCAAACGACAGGGGAACACCGGGGAGCTGTTTTTT. Its translation: CASKRQGNTGELFF. The chain recombines TRBV2 with TRBJ2-2, with 7 nucleotides matching TRBD1. Germline trimming cut 7 bases from V and 1 base from J; bases unmatched to any gene: 3. CDR3 length equals 14 residues. Germline CDR1 and CDR2: SNHLY and FYNNEI.

The chain is built from TRBV11-2 and TRBJ2-1, with 8 bases matching TRBD2. CDR1 and CDR2 from the germline V gene are SGHAT and FQNNGV. The J segment lost 5 bases and the V segment lost 10 bases, leaving 13 bases of the junction unmatched. The CDR3 length is 15 residues. The CDR3 is CATRGSGSIHNEQFF. The CDR3 nucleotides are TGTGCCACCCGAGGGAGCGGGAGTATCCACAATGAGCAGTTCTTC.

The chain links TRBV6-1 to TRBJ2-7; no reliable D call. Deletions cut 3 bases from V and 3 bases from J, with 12 bases between. This CDR3 contains 14 residues. CDR1 is MNHNS and CDR2 is SASEGT in the germline V gene. The CDR3 bases are TGTGCCAGCAGTGATTCGGGTCTGAACTACGAGCAGTACTTC. It translates to CASSDSGLNYEQYF.

This sequence joins TRBV2 and TRBJ2-7; D is uncertain. V was shortened by 10 bases and J by 6 bases, with 19 bases between the two germline ends. This CDR3 comprises 13 residues. Germline-derived CDR1 and CDR2 are SNHLY and FYNNEI. CDR3 sequence reads: CATATDGYGEQYF. The CDR3 DNA reads as TGTGCCACAGCGACGGATGGTTATGGCGAGCAGTACTTC.

The J gene is TRBJ2-2, the V gene TRBV9, with 7 positions matching TRBD2. The germline CDR1 and CDR2 sequences are SGDLS and YYNGEE. Trimming took 3 bases from V and 3 from J; bases not matched to a gene: 11. The CDR3 is 17 amino acids. The chain's CDR3 is CASSARGERDYTGELFF. DNA for the CDR3: TGTGCCAGCAGCGCGAGGGGTGAGCGGGACTACACCGGGGAGCTGTTTTTT.

J is TRBJ1-4 and V is TRBV18; D is unclear. Trimming took 3 bases from V and 7 from J, leaving 15 bases between them. Germline V lookup: CDR1 KGHSH, CDR2 LQKENI. The CDR3 runs 15 residues. In nucleotides, the CDR3 is TGTGCCAGCTCACCGATGTCAGGTGCGGGTGAAAAACTGTTTTTT. Amino acids: CASSPMSGAGEKLFF.

The V call is TRBV9, the J call TRBJ2-3; maybe TRBD2 (6 bases). The CDR3 loop spans 16 amino acids. Germline loops: CDR1 SGDLS, CDR2 YYNGEE. V was shortened by 0 bases and J by 4 bases, with 15 bases between the two germline ends. CDR3 DNA: TGTGCCAGCAGCGTAGTAGGAGGGGCGCGCGCAGATACGCAGTATTTT. Its protein product is CASSVVGGARADTQYF.

This rearrangement joins TRBV7-2 to TRBJ2-1; 10 bases fit TRBD2. Germline V CDR1 and CDR2: SGHTA, FQGNSA. The CDR3 spans 16 residues. The J segment lost 5 bases and the V segment lost 4 bases, leaving 8 bases of the junction unmatched. The CDR3 nucleotides are TGTGCCAGCAGCTCGATGGGACTAGCGACTCACAATGAGCAGTTCTTC. Protein sequence: CASSSMGLATHNEQFF. The complete variable domain, with remaining parts taken from reference TRBV7-2 and TRBJ2-1, reads GAGVSQSPSNKVTEKGKDVELRCDPISGHTALYWYRQSLGQGLEFLIYFQGNSAPDKSGLPSDRFSAERTGGSVSTLTIQRTQQEDSAVYLCASSSMGLATHNEQFFGPGTRLTVL.

This rearrangement joins TRBV5-1 to TRBJ2-1; 13 bases agree with TRBD2. CDR3 size: 16 residues. Germline V CDR1 and CDR2: SGHRS, YFSETQ. J lost 0 bases, V lost 7 bases, and 4 bases had no gene match. The CDR3 DNA follows: TGCGCCAGCCAGACTAGCGGGGGGAGCTCCTACAATGAGCAGTTCTTC. Protein sequence: CASQTSGGSSYNEQFF. Full variable domain (rest looked up from reference TRBV5-1 and TRBJ2-1): KAGVTQTPRYLIKTRGQQVTLSCSPISGHRSVSWYQQTPGQGLQFLFEYFSETQRNKGNFPGRFSGRQFSNSRSEMNVSTLELGDSALYLCASQTSGGSSYNEQFFGPGTRLTVL.

This chain uses TRBV7-6 with TRBJ2-2, with a tentative D call TRBD1 (6 bases). CDR3 length: 14 amino acids. Between the trimmed V and J ends, which lost 4 bases and 1 base, there was a span of 7 bases. Germline lookup yields CDR1 SGHVS and CDR2 FNYEAQ. CDR3 DNA sequence: TGTGCCAGCAGCTCGACAGGGAACACCGGGGAGCTGTTTTTT. Protein sequence: CASSSTGNTGELFF. The variable domain in full, with the rest retrieved from reference TRBV7-6 and TRBJ2-2, is GAGVSQSPRYKVTKRGQDVALRCDPISGHVSLYWYRQALGQGPEFLTYFNYEAQQDKSGLPNDRFSAERPEGSISTLTIQRTEQRDSAMYRCASSSTGNTGELFFGEGSRLTVL.

The gene calls are TRBV27 and TRBJ1-2; the D gene is possibly TRBD1 (5 bases). This CDR3 is 14 amino acids long. V was trimmed by 6 bases and J by 1 base, leaving 12 bases between them. Germline CDR1 MNHEY, CDR2 SMNVEV (reference sequence). CDR3 nucleotide sequence: TGTGCCAGCAGCGATCGAAGGGGTAACTATGGCTACACCTTC. The encoded protein is CASSDRRGNYGYTF.

The chain carries TRBV7-3 and TRBJ2-1, with D maybe TRBD2 (5 bases). V was cut by 2 bases and J by 4 bases, with 6 bases left in between. This CDR3 has 13 amino acids. Germline assignment: CDR1 SGHTA and CDR2 FQGTGA. Here the CDR3 DNA reads TGTGCCAGCAGCTTAGAGCGGTACAATGAGCAGTTCTTC. Protein sequence: CASSLERYNEQFF. Supplemented by reference TRBV7-3 and TRBJ2-1, the full variable domain reads GAGVSQTPSNKVTEKGKYVELRCDPISGHTALYWYRQSLGQGPEFLIYFQGTGAADDSGLPNDRFFAVRPEGSVSTLKIQRTERGDSAVYLCASSLERYNEQFFGPGTRLTVL.

The chain couples TRBV6-1 to TRBJ1-4; 8 bases are shared with TRBD1. Germline CDR1 MNHNS, CDR2 SASEGT. V was pared by 5 bases and J by 4 bases, with 3 bases of the junction left unmatched. The CDR3 covers 14 residues. Here the CDR3 DNA reads TGTGCCAGCAGTAAAGACAGGGGTAATGAAAAACTGTTTTTT. Translated, it gives CASSKDRGNEKLFF.

This chain uses TRBV27 with TRBJ2-7, with D possibly being TRBD1 (7 bases). In germline, CDR1 is MNHEY, CDR2 SMNVEV (reference sequence). Trimming shortened V by 6 bases and J by 2 bases, and 11 bases separated the two germline ends. The CDR3 has 13 amino acids. CDR3: CASSGGTAYEQYF. DNA for the CDR3: TGTGCCAGCAGCGGAGGGACAGCCTACGAGCAGTACTTC.

The chain combines TRBV11-2 with TRBJ2-2, with TRBD2 identical over 8 bases. The CDR3 has 15 amino acids. Trimming cost V 8 bases and J 1 base; bases outside gene matches: 6. Per the germline V gene, CDR1 is SGHAT and CDR2 is FQNNGV. In DNA form, the CDR3 reads TGTGCCAGCCAGGCGGGAGGAATGAACACCGGGGAGCTGTTTTTT. Amino acid sequence: CASQAGGMNTGELFF.